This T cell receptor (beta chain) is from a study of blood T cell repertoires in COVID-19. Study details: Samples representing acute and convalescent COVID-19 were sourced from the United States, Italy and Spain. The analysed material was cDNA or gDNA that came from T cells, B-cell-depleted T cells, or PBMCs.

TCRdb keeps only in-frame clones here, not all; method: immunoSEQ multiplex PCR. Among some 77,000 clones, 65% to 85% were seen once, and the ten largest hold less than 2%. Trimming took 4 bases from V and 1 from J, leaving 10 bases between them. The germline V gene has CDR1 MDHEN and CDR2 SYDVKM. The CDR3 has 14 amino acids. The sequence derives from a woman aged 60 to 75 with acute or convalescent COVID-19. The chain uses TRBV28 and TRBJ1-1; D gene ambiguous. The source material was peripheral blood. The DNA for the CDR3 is TGTGCCAGCAGTTCTTACGGGGAGAACACTGAAGCTTTCTTT. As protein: CASSSYGENTEAFF.